This T cell receptor beta chain was recorded in a study of T cells after posttransplantation cyclophosphamide. The data were produced by immunoSEQ multiplex PCR, yet TCRdb's version contains in-frame clones alone and is incomplete. Observed in the sample are around 34,000 clones, none of them singletons. This clone showed up many times. V lost 0 bases, J lost 4 bases, and 7 bases stayed unmatched. CDR3 length equals 16 residues. Per the germline V gene, CDR1 is MNHNS and CDR2 is SASEGT. Specimen: PBMCs. This TCR was recovered from a woman aged 50 to 65 in good health and a related stem cell transplant donor. This chain uses TRBV6-1 with TRBJ1-2; TRBD1 aligns across 8 bases. The CDR3 reads CASSEALGQGGYGYTF. For the CDR3, the DNA is TGTGCCAGCAGTGAAGCGCTAGGACAGGGCGGCTATGGCTACACCTTC.